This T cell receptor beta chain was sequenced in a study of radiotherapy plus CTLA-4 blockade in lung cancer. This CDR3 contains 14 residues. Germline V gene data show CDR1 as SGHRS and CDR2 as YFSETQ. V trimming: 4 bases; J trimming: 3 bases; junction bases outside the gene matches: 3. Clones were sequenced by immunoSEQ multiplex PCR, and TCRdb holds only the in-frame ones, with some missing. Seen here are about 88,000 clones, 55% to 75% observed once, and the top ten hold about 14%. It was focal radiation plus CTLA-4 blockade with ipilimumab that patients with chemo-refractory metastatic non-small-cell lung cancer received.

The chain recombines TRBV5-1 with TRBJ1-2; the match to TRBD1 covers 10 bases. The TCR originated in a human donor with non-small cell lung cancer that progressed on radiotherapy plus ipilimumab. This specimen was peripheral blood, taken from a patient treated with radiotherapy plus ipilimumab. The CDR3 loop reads CASSPTGGYYGYTF. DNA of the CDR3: TGCGCCAGCAGCCCGACAGGGGGCTACTATGGCTACACCTTC.